Sequencing of this TCR beta chain was carried out in a study of PD-1 blockade in classical Hodgkin lymphoma. Study-level points and caveats: CD4+ TCR diversity climbed significantly by C4D1, unlike CD8+ TCR diversity.

All the patients suffered relapse after autologous stem cell transplantation, and brentuximab vedotin exposure differed. This clone turned up a few times. Its antigen is not known. Germline-derived CDR1 and CDR2 are KGHSH and LQKENI. The ends were cut back, 3 bases at V and 0 bases at J, with 11 bases in the middle. This CDR3 region has 15 residues. Sequencing was performed with immunoSEQ multiplex PCR; in TCRdb, only in-frame clones are kept and a portion is missing. The sample holds approximately 12,000 clones; roughly 84% are singletons and the top ten take roughly 24%. The chain recombines TRBV18 with TRBJ1-2, with no clear D. This receptor was taken from a human donor with classical Hodgkin lymphoma. The specimen comprised peripheral blood mononuclear cells (PBMCs), sampled at baseline. This CDR3 is CASSPNGNANYGYTF. The CDR3 DNA is TGTGCCAGCTCACCGAACGGGAATGCTAACTATGGCTACACCTTC.